This T cell receptor (beta chain) was documented in a study of response to subunit inactivated influenza vaccine. Each CDR3 protein is one row after TCRdb ran MiXCR on the RT-PCR reads. Of a few hundred thousand distinct CDR3 sequences in the sample, around 15% were seen once. Overall study results and limits: Few new T cells, the authors suggested, are recruited by each seasonal influenza vaccination.

This clonotype was seen more than once but under ten times. Its cognate antigen is unknown. Germline V gives CDR1 SGHKS, CDR2 YYEKEE (reference sequence). The CDR3 runs 14 residues. With 8 bases clipped from V and 7 bases from J, the junction kept 7 bases outside the gene matches. This chain links TRBV5-5 with TRBJ2-2, with 11 bases lining up with TRBD1. This TCR was recovered from a man between 50 and 59 years old who received an inactivated influenza vaccine. This sample comprised PBMCs from blood, obtained about 11 days after vaccination. CDR3 region: CASTWDRGIGELFF. The CDR3 DNA follows: TGTGCCAGTACCTGGGACAGGGGGATCGGGGAGCTGTTTTTT. Drawing the rest from reference TRBV5-5 and TRBJ2-2, the complete variable domain is DAGVTQSPTHLIKTRGQQVTLRCSPISGHKSVSWYQQVLGQGPQFIFQYYEKEERGRGNFPDRFSARQFPNYSSELNVNALLLGDSALYLCASTWDRGIGELFFGEGSRLTVL.